This T cell receptor (beta chain) was sequenced in a study of cytomegalovirus exposure and HLA in healthy donors. Overall study results and limits: Per a prior analysis, the majority of TCR beta V segments were productive roughly 87% or roughly 30% of the time. Associated with HLA alleles at 0.05 false discovery rate in a later analysis were 17,000 or so TCR beta sequences.

Vbeta (60) and Jbeta (13) primers were used in the PCR. Sequencing used immunoSEQ multiplex PCR; TCRdb keeps in-frame clones, though not all of them. Of about 190,000 clones in the sample, about four fifths were seen once. V lost 8 bases, J lost 6 bases, and 16 bases stayed unmatched. CDR1 is MNHNY, CDR2 SVGAGI, per germline (reference sequence). This CDR3 comprises 15 residues. On this clone itself: What it binds is not known.

This chain links TRBV6-6 with TRBJ2-7; 7 bases agree with TRBD1. The receptor was derived from a woman aged 30 to 39 in good health and CMV-seropositive. Source material: PBMCs. The CDR3 sequence: CASSLETGTAPEQYF. CDR3 coding DNA: TGTGCCAGCTCTCTCGAAACCGGGACAGCACCCGAGCAGTACTTC.